The 9 T cell receptor beta chains given below trace back to one sample, sequenced in a study of blood T cell repertoires in COVID-19. TCRdb keeps only in-frame clones here, not all; method: immunoSEQ multiplex PCR. Here the sample spans 40,000 to 60,000 clones, 55% to 70% being singletons. Source material: peripheral blood. The source of these receptors is a woman in her 70s with acute or convalescent COVID-19.

This clone came up a few times. The chain recombines TRBV6-1 with TRBJ2-5, with D possibly TRBD2 on 5 matching bases. Germline values: CDR1 MNHNS, CDR2 SASEGT. V was trimmed by 0 bases and J by 5 bases, leaving 22 bases between them. There are 18 residues in the CDR3. The chain's CDR3 is CASSEALRGAEVRETQYF. The CDR3 coding sequence is TGTGCCAGCAGTGAAGCGCTTCGGGGAGCCGAAGTGCGGGAGACCCAGTACTTC.

This clone was seen only a few times. The chain links TRBV7-2 to TRBJ2-7; D gene uncertain. Deletions cut 2 bases from V and 3 bases from J, with 11 bases between. The CDR3 has 14 residues. Germline-derived CDR1 and CDR2 are SGHTA and FQGNSA. CDR3 amino acids: CASSLMGSSYEQYF. The CDR3 coding sequence is TGTGCCAGCAGCTTAATGGGTAGCAGCTACGAGCAGTACTTC. Full variable domain (outside the CDR3, taken from reference TRBV7-2 and TRBJ2-7): GAGVSQSPSNKVTEKGKDVELRCDPISGHTALYWYRQSLGQGLEFLIYFQGNSAPDKSGLPSDRFSAERTGGSVSTLTIQRTQQEDSAVYLCASSLMGSSYEQYFGPGTRLTVT.

The V gene is TRBV28, the J gene TRBJ2-5, with no clear D. Germline loops: CDR1 MDHEN, CDR2 SYDVKM. Trimming pared 4 bases from V and 4 bases from J, leaving 10 bases between. This CDR3 has 13 residues. The CDR3 sequence is CASSSEQAETQYF. CDR3 DNA sequence: TGTGCCAGCAGTTCCGAGCAGGCAGAGACCCAGTACTTC.

The J gene is TRBJ1-1, the V gene TRBV19, with 12 bases aligning to TRBD1. CDR1 is LNHDA, CDR2 SQIVND, per germline (reference sequence). V lost 6 bases and J lost 9; bases outside the gene matches: 5. The CDR3 length is 13 residues. For the CDR3, the DNA is TGTGCCAGTAGGGACGGGACAGGGGGCCAAGCTTTCTTT. Its translation: CASRDGTGGQAFF.

The chain has TRBV30 and TRBJ2-7, with unresolved D. The CDR3 extends over 13 amino acids. Deletions cut 8 bases from V and 3 bases from J, with 17 bases between. CDR1 and CDR2 (germline): GTSNPN, SVGIG (reference sequence). The CDR3 coding sequence is TGTGCCGGAGACTCATCCCTAGACTACGAGCAGTACTTC. Encoded protein: CAGDSSLDYEQYF.

V is TRBV18 and J is TRBJ2-3; 7 bases map to TRBD2. Trimming took 2 bases from V and 6 from J; bases not matched to a gene: 2. This CDR3 has 13 residues. Per germline, CDR1 KGHSH and CDR2 LQKENI. The CDR3 DNA reads as TGTGCCAGCTCACCAGGGACTAAGGATACGCAGTATTTT. It codes for CASSPGTKDTQYF.

This chain connects TRBV18 to TRBJ2-1; tentative D call: TRBD1 (6 bases). The CDR3 length is 13 residues. The germline V and J ends were trimmed by 4 bases and 3 bases, with 7 bases remaining between them. Germline lookup yields CDR1 KGHSH and CDR2 LQKENI. In DNA form, the CDR3 reads TGTGCCAGCTCACAGGACAGCTACAATGAGCAGTTCTTC. It encodes CASSQDSYNEQFF.

The rearrangement links TRBV19 to TRBJ1-2, with TRBD1 identical over 7 bases. Germline CDR1 LNHDA, CDR2 SQIVND (reference sequence). Trimming cost V 8 bases and J 3 bases; bases outside gene matches: 9. The CDR3 consists of 14 residues. The CDR3 reads CASENRQGDYGYTF. In DNA, the CDR3 is TGTGCCAGTGAAAATCGACAGGGTGACTATGGCTACACCTTC.

V usage is TRBV20-1 and J usage is TRBJ2-5, with D uncertain. The CDR3 is 10 residues long. Germline-derived CDR1 and CDR2 are DFQATT and SNEGSKA (reference sequence). V lost 0 bases to trimming and J lost 10 bases, with 6 bases between them. CDR3 DNA sequence: TGCAGTGCTAGAGATCCAGACCAGTACTTC. Translating gives CSARDPDQYF.